This TCR beta chain was retrieved from a study of T cell responses to AZD1222 COVID-19 vaccine. The V gene's germline CDR1 is SQVTM and CDR2 ANQGSEA. The ends lost 6 bases at V and 1 base at J; junction bases unmatched: 5. There are 13 residues in the CDR3. Profiling relied on immunoSEQ multiplex PCR, and the TCRdb table lists in-frame clones only, not all of them. Found here are 150,000 or so clones, over 80% of them singletons; the top ten hold approximately 3.8%. The material was peripheral blood, obtained 28 days after the second AZD1222 dose. The TCR was taken from an adult who received the AZD1222 COVID-19 vaccine. V and J are TRBV29-1 and TRBJ1-2; the match to TRBD1 covers 7 bases. The CDR3 DNA sequence: TGCAGCGTGAGGGGACAGAGTAACTATGGCTACACCTTC. Translating it yields CSVRGQSNYGYTF.